The entry below gives a single T cell receptor (beta chain) sequence along with its context. This entry comes from a study of blood T cell repertoires in COVID-19. V lost 1 base to trimming and J lost 6 bases, with 12 bases between them. CDR3 length equals 14 residues. Looked up from germline, CDR1 is SEHNR and CDR2 is FQNEAQ (reference sequence). Data came from immunoSEQ multiplex PCR; TCRdb stores just in-frame clones and leaves some out. The sample yields approximately 180,000 clones, 80% to 90% seen once. This receptor was identified in a man in his 60s with acute or convalescent COVID-19. The gene calls are TRBV7-9 and TRBJ2-5; tentatively, D is TRBD2 (6 bases). The sequencing sample was made of peripheral blood. For the CDR3, the DNA is TGTGCCAGCAGCTTAGTAGGAGGGAGGCAGACCCAGTACTTC. It codes for CASSLVGGRQTQYF.